This T cell receptor beta chain emerged from a study of graft-versus-host responses after intestinal transplantation. Study overall: Transplant types were multivisceral, liver-intestinal, or isolated intestinal.

The repertoire was sequenced with immunoSEQ multiplex PCR; TCRdb's copy has only in-frame clones and lacks some. The data contain about 97,000 clones, about nine tenths of them singletons. This CDR3 comprises 16 residues. V was pared by 6 bases and J by 3 bases, with 12 bases of the junction left unmatched. Germline V CDR1 and CDR2: MNHNY, SVGAGI (reference sequence). The TCR comes from a human patient who received an intestinal transplant, so some T cells may come from the graft donor. The rearrangement links TRBV6-6 to TRBJ1-2, with 8 bases identical to TRBD1. The source material was PBMCs, sampled approximately 420 days after intestinal transplant. This CDR3 reads CASRTGVSSLDYGYTF. CDR3 coding DNA: TGTGCCAGCAGGACAGGGGTCTCCTCTCTCGACTATGGCTACACCTTC.